A selection of T cell receptor beta chains follows, all from one sample in a study of patients and donors after allogeneic stem cell transplantation. TCRdb recomputed calls from the RT-PCR reads with MiXCR, one row per CDR3 protein. The sample lists about 100,000 distinct CDR3 sequences; roughly 35% were seen once. The sequenced sample consisted of blood, either unsorted or a sorted T cell fraction (not recorded which). These receptors all stem from a human donor who was either an allogeneic HSCT recipient or a stem cell or donor lymphocyte infusion donor (not recorded which). It is not recorded whose cells these are; they may come from a transplant donor. CDR3s leave out the opening cysteine and the closing phenylalanine or tryptophan.

v_call	j_call	cdr3_aa
TRBV7-9	TRBJ1-1	ASSLGRVNTEAF
TRBV24-1	TRBJ2-1	ATSRGLAYNEQF
TRBV9	TRBJ2-3	ASSWEVGTDTQY
TRBV20-1	TRBJ1-2	SARPLERGPYGYT
TRBV6-5	TRBJ1-5	ASRPDRGPYQPQH
TRBV4-2	TRBJ2-7	ASSQGTSGRPYEQY
TRBV28	TRBJ2-3	ASSLDGTDTQY
TRBV28	TRBJ2-3	ASRPGHEPQY
TRBV12-3/TRBV12-4	TRBJ1-1	ASSSGEDLNTEAF
TRBV5-1	TRBJ2-3	ASSLTLHSTDTQY
TRBV20-1	TRBJ2-6	SARGGRPGANVLT
TRBV11-2	TRBJ2-4	ASSTGLVNIQY
TRBV12-3/TRBV12-4	TRBJ2-2	ASSLVDGGELF
TRBV24-1	TRBJ2-1	ATSLTSGRFNEQF
TRBV25-1	TRBJ2-2	ASSDPSANTGELF
TRBV20-1	TRBJ2-3	SAGGLATSDTQY
TRBV20-1	TRBJ2-3	SARVPMTSGSGDTQY
TRBV28	TRBJ2-3	ASSSPPSDTQY
TRBV4-2	TRBJ1-1	ASSQDVGTEAF
TRBV5-1	TRBJ2-1	ASSRTSGSFDEQF
TRBV6-6	TRBJ1-1	ASTQNADFTEAF
TRBV18	TRBJ2-3	ASSLIEKPSTDTQY